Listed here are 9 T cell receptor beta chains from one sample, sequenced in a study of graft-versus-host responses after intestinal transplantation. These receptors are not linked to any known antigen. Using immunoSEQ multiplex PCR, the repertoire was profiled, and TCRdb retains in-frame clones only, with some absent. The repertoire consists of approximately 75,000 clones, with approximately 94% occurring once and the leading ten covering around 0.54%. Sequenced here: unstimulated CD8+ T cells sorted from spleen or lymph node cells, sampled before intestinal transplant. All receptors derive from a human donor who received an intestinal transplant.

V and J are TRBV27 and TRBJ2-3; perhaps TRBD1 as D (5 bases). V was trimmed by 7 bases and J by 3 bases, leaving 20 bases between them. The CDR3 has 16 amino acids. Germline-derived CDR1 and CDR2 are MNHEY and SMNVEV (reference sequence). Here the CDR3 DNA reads TGTGCCAGCAATCCACATGGAAAGGGGATAACAGATACGCAGTATTTT. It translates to CASNPHGKGITDTQYF.

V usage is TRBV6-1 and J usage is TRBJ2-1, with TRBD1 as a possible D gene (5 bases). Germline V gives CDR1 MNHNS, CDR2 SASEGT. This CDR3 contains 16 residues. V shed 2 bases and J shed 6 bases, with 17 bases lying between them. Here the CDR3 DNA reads TGTGCCAGCAGTGAATTTTGGGGCCGGTTGGGCAATGAGCAGTTCTTC. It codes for CASSEFWGRLGNEQFF.

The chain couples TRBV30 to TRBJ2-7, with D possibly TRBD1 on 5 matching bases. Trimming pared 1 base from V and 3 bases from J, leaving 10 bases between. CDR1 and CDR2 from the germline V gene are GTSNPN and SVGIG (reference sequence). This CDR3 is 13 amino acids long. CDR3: CAWSGRVNYEQYF. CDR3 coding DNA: TGTGCCTGGAGTGGCAGGGTGAACTACGAGCAGTACTTC.

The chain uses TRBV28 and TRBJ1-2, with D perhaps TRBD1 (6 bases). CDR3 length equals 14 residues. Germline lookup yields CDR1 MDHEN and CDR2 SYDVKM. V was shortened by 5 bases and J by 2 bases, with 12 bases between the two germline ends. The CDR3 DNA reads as TGTGCCAGCAGTCAAAGGGGGTTCAACTATGGCTACACCTTC. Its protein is CASSQRGFNYGYTF.

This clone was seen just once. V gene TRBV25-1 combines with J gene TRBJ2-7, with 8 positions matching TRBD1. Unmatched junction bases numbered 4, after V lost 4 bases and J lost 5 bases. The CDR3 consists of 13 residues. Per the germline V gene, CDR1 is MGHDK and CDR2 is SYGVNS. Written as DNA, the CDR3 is TGTGCCAGCAGTGGGACAGGGTGGGACGAGCAGTACTTC. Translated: CASSGTGWDEQYF.

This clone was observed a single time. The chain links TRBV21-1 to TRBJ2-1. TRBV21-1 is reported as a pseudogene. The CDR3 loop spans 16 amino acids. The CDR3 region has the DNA TGTGCCAGCAGCAAAGAGGCCTCCAGCTCCTACAATGAGCAGTTCTTC. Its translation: CASSKEASSSYNEQFF.

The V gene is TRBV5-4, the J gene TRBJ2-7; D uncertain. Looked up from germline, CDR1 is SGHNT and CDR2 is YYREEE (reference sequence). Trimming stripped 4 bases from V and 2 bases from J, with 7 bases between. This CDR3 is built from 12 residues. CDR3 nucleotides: TGTGCCAGCAGCGACAAAACCTACGAGCAGTACTTC. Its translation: CASSDKTYEQYF.

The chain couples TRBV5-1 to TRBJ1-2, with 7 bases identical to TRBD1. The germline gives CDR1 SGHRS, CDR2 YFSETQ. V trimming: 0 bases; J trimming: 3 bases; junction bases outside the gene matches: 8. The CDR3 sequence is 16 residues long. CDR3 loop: CASSLGTGVFDYGYTF. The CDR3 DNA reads TGCGCCAGCAGCTTGGGTACAGGGGTGTTCGACTATGGCTACACCTTC. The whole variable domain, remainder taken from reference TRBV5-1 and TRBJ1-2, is KAGVTQTPRYLIKTRGQQVTLSCSPISGHRSVSWYQQTPGQGLQFLFEYFSETQRNKGNFPGRFSGRQFSNSRSEMNVSTLELGDSALYLCASSLGTGVFDYGYTFGSGTRLTVV.

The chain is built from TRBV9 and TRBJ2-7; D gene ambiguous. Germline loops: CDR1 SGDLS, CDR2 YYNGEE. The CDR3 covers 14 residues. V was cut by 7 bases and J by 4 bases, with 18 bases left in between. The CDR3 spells CASSGPRLPYEQYF. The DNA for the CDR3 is TGTGCCAGCTCCGGCCCGAGACTCCCGTACGAGCAGTACTTC.